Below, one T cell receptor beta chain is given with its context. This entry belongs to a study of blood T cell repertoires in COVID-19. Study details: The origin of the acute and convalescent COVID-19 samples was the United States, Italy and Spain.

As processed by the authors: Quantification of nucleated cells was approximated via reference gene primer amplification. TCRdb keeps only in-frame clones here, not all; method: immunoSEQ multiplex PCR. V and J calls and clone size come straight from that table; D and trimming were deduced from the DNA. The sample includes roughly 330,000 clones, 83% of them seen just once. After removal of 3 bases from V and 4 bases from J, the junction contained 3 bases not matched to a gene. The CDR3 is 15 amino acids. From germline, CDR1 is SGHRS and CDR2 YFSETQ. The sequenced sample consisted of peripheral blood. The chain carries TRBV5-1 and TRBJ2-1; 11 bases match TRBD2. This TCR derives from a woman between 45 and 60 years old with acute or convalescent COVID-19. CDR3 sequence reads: CASSSTSGSYNEQFF. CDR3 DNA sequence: TGCGCCAGCAGCTCTACTAGCGGGAGTTACAATGAGCAGTTCTTC.